This record looks at one TCR beta chain sequence and its context. The sample originates from a study of blood T cell repertoires in COVID-19. Study background: The United States, Italy and Spain were the sources of the acute and convalescent COVID-19 samples. Sources were T cells, B-cell-depleted T cells, or PBMCs; the material itself was cDNA or gDNA.

Here immunoSEQ multiplex PCR was the method, and the copy in TCRdb shows in-frame clones only, minus some. Here the sample spans 200,000 to 250,000 clones, around 84% being singletons. Trimming removed 0 bases at V and 5 bases at J, with 8 bases between. Germline V gene data show CDR1 as LGHNA and CDR2 as YNFKEQ. The length of the CDR3 is 14 residues. This sequence originates from a woman between 65 and 79 years old with active or convalescent COVID-19. Sequencing was done on a sample of peripheral blood. The genes are TRBV4-2 and TRBJ1-3; D uncertain. The CDR3 DNA reads TGTGCCAGCAGCCAAGAGAGGCGGAGAAACACCATATATTTT. Protein product: CASSQERRRNTIYF.